Listed here are 25 T cell receptor beta chains from one sample, sequenced in a study of cytomegalovirus exposure and HLA in healthy donors. The PCR made use of 60 Vbeta and 13 Jbeta primers. Profiled with immunoSEQ multiplex PCR; TCRdb holds only in-frame clones, not every one. The repertoire holds 170,000 or so clones, with 81% as singletons. Sequenced: PBMCs. The receptors were sampled from a woman between 25 and 40 years old in good health and CMV-seronegative.

This sequence joins TRBV28 and TRBJ2-1; TRBD1 aligns across 9 bases. The CDR3 consists of 17 residues. Germline V gene sequence: CDR1 MDHEN, CDR2 SYDVKM. The V gene end was trimmed by 8 bases and the J gene end by 6 bases; junction bases not matched to a gene: 17. The CDR3 loop reads CASGSLGTGQGSNEQFF. The CDR3 bases are TGTGCCAGCGGGTCACTGGGTACGGGACAGGGTAGCAATGAGCAGTTCTTC.

This clone was observed a handful of times. V gene TRBV2 combines with J gene TRBJ2-5; 14 nucleotides agree with TRBD2. V lost 5 bases and J lost 4; bases outside the gene matches: 3. The CDR3 spans 15 residues. Germline V gene sequence: CDR1 SNHLY, CDR2 FYNNEI. The CDR3 DNA follows: TGTGCCAGCAGTCTGGGACTAGCGGGGGTAGAGACCCAGTACTTC. It codes for CASSLGLAGVETQYF.

The chain is built from TRBV5-4 and TRBJ2-5; unclear D gene. Germline V gives CDR1 SGHNT, CDR2 YYREEE (reference sequence). Between the trimmed V and J ends, which lost 0 bases and 5 bases, there was a span of 14 bases. CDR3 size: 15 residues. The CDR3 loop reads CASSLAASFPETQYF. The CDR3 DNA reads as TGTGCCAGCAGCTTGGCTGCGTCCTTCCCTGAGACCCAGTACTTC.

CDR3 region: CASSFLAGEQYF. Here the CDR3 DNA reads TGTGCCAGCAGCTTTCTGGCGGGCGAGCAGTACTTC. The chain recombines TRBV5-6 with TRBJ2-7; D might be TRBD2 (5 bases). The CDR3 consists of 12 residues. The germline gives CDR1 SGHDT, CDR2 YYEEEE. V was trimmed by 2 bases and J by 6 bases, leaving 9 bases between them.

This chain connects TRBV4-2 to TRBJ2-7; D perhaps matches TRBD2 (6 bases). Germline V lookup: CDR1 LGHNA, CDR2 YNFKEQ. V was cut by 0 bases and J by 5 bases, with 14 bases left in between. CDR3 length: 15 amino acids. DNA of the CDR3: TGTGCCAGCAGCCAAGATCGGGAGACCCAGAACGAGCAGTACTTC. Protein: CASSQDRETQNEQYF.

The chain uses TRBV27 and TRBJ2-1, with 8 bases fitting TRBD2. J gave up 5 bases and V 6 bases, and 6 bases lay outside the gene matches. Germline V gene sequence: CDR1 MNHEY, CDR2 SMNVEV (reference sequence). The CDR3 totals 14 residues. CDR3 in amino acids: CASRPLAENNEQFF. The CDR3 DNA follows: TGTGCCAGCAGACCACTAGCGGAGAACAATGAGCAGTTCTTC.

The chain combines TRBV7-2 with TRBJ2-4; 10 nucleotides match TRBD2. Trimming removed 5 bases from V and 8 bases from J; junction bases left unmatched: 9. Per germline, CDR1 SGHTA and CDR2 FQGNSA. This CDR3 contains 15 residues. The CDR3 coding sequence is TGTGCCAGCAGCCCCTCTACGCTAGCGGGGGACATTCAGTACTTC. Translation: CASSPSTLAGDIQYF.

The chain has TRBV5-6 and TRBJ1-5; no definite D call. The CDR3 runs to 14 residues. V was clipped by 1 base and J by 2 bases, with 7 bases between them. Germline CDR1 reads SGHDT; CDR2 reads YYEEEE. The CDR3 DNA reads as TGTGCCAGCAGCTTGAGACAAGGCAATCAGCCCCAGCATTTT. This encodes CASSLRQGNQPQHF.

Comment on this clone: An end of the junction differs from the germline gene, which may be a read error. This sequence joins TRBV7-9 and TRBJ2-4; D unclear. This CDR3 has 13 residues. Germline CDR1 reads SEHNR; CDR2 reads FQNEAQ (reference sequence). In DNA form, the CDR3 reads TGTTCCAGCAGCTTAGCCGATCCAGGCATTCAGTACTTC. Amino acid sequence: CSSSLADPGIQYF.

The chain links TRBV28 to TRBJ1-5; D uncertain. This CDR3 is 15 amino acids long. V shed 7 bases and J shed 2 bases, with 15 bases lying between them. The V gene's germline CDR1 is MDHEN and CDR2 SYDVKM. The CDR3 bases are TGTGCCAGCATTGGCAGTCGTATGGGCAATCAGCCCCAGCATTTT. It codes for CASIGSRMGNQPQHF.

CDR3 sequence reads: CASYQIDSYEQYF. DNA of the CDR3: TGCGCCAGCTACCAAATCGACAGCTACGAGCAGTACTTC. The chain employs TRBV5-1 and TRBJ2-7; weak D call: TRBD1 (5 bases). Trimming pared 7 bases from V and 3 bases from J, leaving 14 bases between. CDR3 length: 13 amino acids. Germline-derived CDR1 and CDR2 are SGHRS and YFSETQ.

The chain links TRBV27 to TRBJ2-3, with 10 bases aligning to TRBD1. Germline trimming cut 4 bases from V and 5 bases from J; bases unmatched to any gene: 6. The CDR3 is 15 residues long. CDR1 and CDR2 from the germline V gene are MNHEY and SMNVEV (reference sequence). The CDR3 coding sequence is TGTGCCAGCAGTTCCTCCGGGACAGGGGAAGATACGCAGTATTTT. This sequence encodes CASSSSGTGEDTQYF.

This sequence joins TRBV7-3 and TRBJ2-3; perhaps TRBD1 as D (5 bases). Between the trimmed V and J ends, which lost 2 bases and 2 bases, there was a span of 8 bases. Looked up from germline, CDR1 is SGHTA and CDR2 is FQGTGA. The CDR3 is made up of 14 amino acids. CDR3 region: CASSLSGYTDTQYF. Written as DNA, the CDR3 is TGTGCCAGCAGCTTATCAGGGTACACAGATACGCAGTATTTT.

This clone was observed a single time. The chain is built from TRBV27 and TRBJ2-3; 8 nucleotides match TRBD1. V trimming: 5 bases; J trimming: 7 bases; junction bases outside the gene matches: 14. Germline lookup yields CDR1 MNHEY and CDR2 SMNVEV (reference sequence). The CDR3 contains 16 residues. DNA for the CDR3: TGTGCCAGCAGTATTGCCGCCGGGACAGGAGGGTATACGCAGTATTTT. Translated: CASSIAAGTGGYTQYF.

The chain combines TRBV14 with TRBJ2-1; 10 nucleotides align to TRBD1. The CDR3 covers 14 residues. After removal of 10 bases from V and 6 bases from J, the junction contained 9 bases not matched to a gene. From germline, CDR1 is SGHDN and CDR2 FVKESK. This chain's CDR3 is CATARDRGTNEQFF. The CDR3 DNA sequence: TGTGCCACCGCAAGGGACAGGGGCACCAATGAGCAGTTCTTC.

V usage is TRBV25-1 and J usage is TRBJ1-3; unclear D gene. Trimming cost V 6 bases and J 0 bases, with 6 bases left between them. Germline V CDR1 and CDR2: MGHDK, SYGVNS. This CDR3 spans 13 amino acids. CDR3 sequence (DNA): TGTGCCAGCAGAGTGAGCTCTGGAAACACCATATATTTT. Translation: CASRVSSGNTIYF.

This rearrangement joins TRBV7-9 to TRBJ2-3; D may be TRBD1 (6 bases). The CDR3 contains 13 residues. Trimming removed 5 bases at V and 10 bases at J, with 16 bases between. The germline V gene encodes CDR1 SEHNR and CDR2 FQNEAQ (reference sequence). The CDR3 loop reads CASSPTGAGAQYF. The CDR3 nucleotides are TGTGCCAGCAGCCCCACCGGGGCAGGGGCGCAGTATTTT.

This chain uses TRBV9 with TRBJ2-1; the match to TRBD2 covers 13 bases. This CDR3 spans 14 amino acids. V lost 4 bases and J lost 7; bases outside the gene matches: 2. From germline, CDR1 is SGDLS and CDR2 YYNGEE. The CDR3 is CASSTSGGANEQFF. Written as DNA, the CDR3 is TGTGCCAGCAGCACTAGCGGGGGGGCAAATGAGCAGTTCTTC.

The chain joins TRBV14 to TRBJ2-7; unclear D gene. The CDR3 contains 11 residues. The V end was cut by 5 bases, the J end by 9 bases, with 11 bases between. Germline CDR1 SGHDN, CDR2 FVKESK. The CDR3 protein is CASSITSVQYF. CDR3 nucleotides: TGTGCCAGCAGCATTACTTCGGTGCAGTACTTC.

The V and J genes are TRBV7-2 and TRBJ1-2; TRBD1 matches 9 bases. Germline assignment: CDR1 SGHTA and CDR2 FQGNSA. The V gene end was trimmed by 5 bases and the J gene end by 5 bases; junction bases not matched to a gene: 9. This CDR3 spans 15 amino acids. CDR3 in amino acids: CASSPGTGLGYGYTF. The CDR3 region has the DNA TGTGCCAGCAGCCCAGGGACAGGGCTCGGGTATGGCTACACCTTC. The full variable domain, its missing parts supplied by reference TRBV7-2 and TRBJ1-2, is GAGVSQSPSNKVTEKGKDVELRCDPISGHTALYWYRQSLGQGLEFLIYFQGNSAPDKSGLPSDRFSAERTGGSVSTLTIQRTQQEDSAVYLCASSPGTGLGYGYTFGSGTRLTVV.

V and J are TRBV6-1 and TRBJ1-5; D may be TRBD1 (6 bases). The ends were cut back, 5 bases at V and 5 bases at J, with 10 bases in the middle. The CDR3 has 13 amino acids. CDR1 is MNHNS and CDR2 is SASEGT in the germline V gene. The CDR3: CASSNSGDQPQHF. CDR3 nucleotide sequence: TGTGCCAGCAGTAATTCAGGGGATCAGCCCCAGCATTTT.

The rearrangement uses TRBV7-2 and TRBJ2-7; 10 bases are shared with TRBD2. CDR1 is SGHTA and CDR2 is FQGNSA in the germline V gene. V gave up 5 bases and J gave up 4 bases; unmatched junction bases: 11. This CDR3 region has 16 residues. CDR3 coding DNA: TGTGCCAGCAGCCGAGAGCGGGGGGGCATGGGATACGAGCAGTACTTC. Its translation is CASSRERGGMGYEQYF.

This clone was counted a few times. This rearrangement joins TRBV4-3 to TRBJ2-7; 9 nucleotides agree with TRBD2. From germline, CDR1 is LGHNA and CDR2 YSLEER. V lost 0 bases to trimming and J lost 6 bases; unmatched junction nucleotides: 3. The CDR3 has 14 amino acids. DNA for the CDR3: TGCGCCAGCAGCCAAGACGGCGGGAGGGCCGAGCAGTACTTC. Protein product: CASSQDGGRAEQYF.

This chain joins TRBV28 and TRBJ1-3; 8 nucleotides agree with TRBD1. The CDR3 totals 17 residues. CDR1 is MDHEN, CDR2 SYDVKM, per germline. V shed 5 bases and J 4 bases; nucleotides not matched to a gene: 13. The CDR3 DNA reads TGTGCCAGCAGTCTATCGACAGGGGTGTCTGGGGGAAACACCATATATTTT. Its translation: CASSLSTGVSGGNTIYF.

V is TRBV6-6 and J is TRBJ1-1; the D is unclear. Germline V lookup: CDR1 MNHNY, CDR2 SVGAGI (reference sequence). The ends were cut back, 4 bases at V and 4 bases at J, with 10 bases in the middle. There are 13 residues in the CDR3. CDR3 nucleotide sequence: TGTGCCAGCAGTTTCGAACGGGGCACTGAAGCTTTCTTT. As protein: CASSFERGTEAFF.